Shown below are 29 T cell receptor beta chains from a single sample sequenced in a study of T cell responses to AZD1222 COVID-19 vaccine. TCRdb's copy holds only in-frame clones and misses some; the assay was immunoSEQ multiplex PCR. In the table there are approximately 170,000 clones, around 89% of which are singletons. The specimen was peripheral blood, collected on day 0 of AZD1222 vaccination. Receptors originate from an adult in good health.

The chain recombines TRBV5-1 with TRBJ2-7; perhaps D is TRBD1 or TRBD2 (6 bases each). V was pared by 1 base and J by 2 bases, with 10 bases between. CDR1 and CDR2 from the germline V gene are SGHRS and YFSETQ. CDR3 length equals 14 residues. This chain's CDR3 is CASSLTEGAYEQYF. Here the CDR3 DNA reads TGCGCCAGCAGCTTGACGGAGGGGGCCTACGAGCAGTACTTC.

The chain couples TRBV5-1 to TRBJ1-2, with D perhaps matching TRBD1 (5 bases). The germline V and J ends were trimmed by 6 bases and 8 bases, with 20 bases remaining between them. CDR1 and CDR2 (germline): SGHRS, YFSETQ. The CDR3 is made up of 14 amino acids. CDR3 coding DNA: TGCGCCAGCACCTTTACGGGGCAGTGTTACGGCTACACCTTC. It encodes CASTFTGQCYGYTF.

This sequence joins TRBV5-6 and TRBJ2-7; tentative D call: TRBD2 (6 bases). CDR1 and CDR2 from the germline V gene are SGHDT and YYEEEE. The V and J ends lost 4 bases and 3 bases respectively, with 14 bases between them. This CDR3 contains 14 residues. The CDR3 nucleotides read TGTGCCAGCAGCCTGGGTGAGCGGGTCTACGAGCAGTACGTC. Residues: CASSLGERVYEQYV.

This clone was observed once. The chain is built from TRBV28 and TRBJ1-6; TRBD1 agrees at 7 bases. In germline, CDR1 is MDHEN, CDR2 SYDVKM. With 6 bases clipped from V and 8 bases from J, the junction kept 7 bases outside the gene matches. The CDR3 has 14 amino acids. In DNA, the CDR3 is TGTGCCAGCAGAGGGGGCAGGGGGGATTCACCCCTCCACTTT. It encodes CASRGGRGDSPLHF.

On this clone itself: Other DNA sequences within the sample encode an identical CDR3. This CDR3 reads CSVGGGDYNEQFF. The DNA for the CDR3 is TGCAGCGTTGGAGGGGGCGACTACAATGAGCAGTTCTTC. The chain combines TRBV29-1 with TRBJ2-1; 7 positions agree with TRBD1. CDR3 length: 13 amino acids. V dropped 4 bases and J dropped 3; count of bases not matched to a gene: 3. From germline, CDR1 is SQVTM and CDR2 ANQGSEA.

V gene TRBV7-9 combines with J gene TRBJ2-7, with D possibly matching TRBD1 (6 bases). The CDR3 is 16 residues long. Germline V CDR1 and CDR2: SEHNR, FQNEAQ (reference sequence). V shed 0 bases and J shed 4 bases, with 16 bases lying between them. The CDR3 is CASSLAPFQGPYEQYF. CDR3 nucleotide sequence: TGTGCCAGCAGCTTAGCCCCATTCCAGGGGCCTTACGAGCAGTACTTC.

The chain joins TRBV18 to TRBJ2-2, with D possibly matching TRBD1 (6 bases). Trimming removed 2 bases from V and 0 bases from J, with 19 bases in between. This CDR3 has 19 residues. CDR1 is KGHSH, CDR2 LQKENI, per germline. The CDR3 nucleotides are TGTGCCAGCTCACCAGCAGCGCCTAGGGGGACCCCGAACACCGGGGAGCTGTTTTTT. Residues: CASSPAAPRGTPNTGELFF. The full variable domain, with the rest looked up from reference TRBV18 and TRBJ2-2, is NAGVMQNPRHLVRRRGQEARLRCSPMKGHSHVYWYRQLPEEGLKFMVYLQKENIIDESGMPKERFSAEFPKEGPSILRIQQVVRGDSAAYFCASSPAAPRGTPNTGELFFGEGSRLTVL.

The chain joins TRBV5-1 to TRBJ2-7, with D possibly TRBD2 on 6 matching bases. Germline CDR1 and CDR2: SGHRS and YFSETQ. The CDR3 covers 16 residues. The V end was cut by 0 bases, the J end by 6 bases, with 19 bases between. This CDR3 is CASSLGMGDSGAEQYF. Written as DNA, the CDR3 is TGCGCCAGCAGCTTGGGCATGGGGGACTCGGGTGCCGAGCAGTACTTC.

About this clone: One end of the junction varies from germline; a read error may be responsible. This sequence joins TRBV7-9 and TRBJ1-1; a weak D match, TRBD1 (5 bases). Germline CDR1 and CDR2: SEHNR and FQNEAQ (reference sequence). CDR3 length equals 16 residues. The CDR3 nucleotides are TGTGCCAGCGGCTTGGGCAGGGAGGCAGAGAACACTGAAGCTTTCTTT. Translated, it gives CASGLGREAENTEAFF.

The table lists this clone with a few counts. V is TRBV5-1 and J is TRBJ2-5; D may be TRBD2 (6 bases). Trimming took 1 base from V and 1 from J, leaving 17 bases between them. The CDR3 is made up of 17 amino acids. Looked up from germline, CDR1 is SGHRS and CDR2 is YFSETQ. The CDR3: CASSLQPSSVRQETQYF. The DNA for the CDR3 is TGCGCCAGCAGCTTGCAACCGTCTAGCGTTCGCCAAGAGACCCAGTACTTC.

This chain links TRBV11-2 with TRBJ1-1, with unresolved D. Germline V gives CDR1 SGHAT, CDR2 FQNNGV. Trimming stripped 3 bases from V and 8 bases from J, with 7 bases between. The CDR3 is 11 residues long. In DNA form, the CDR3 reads TGTGCCAGCAGCTTGGCACGGGAAGCTTTCTTT. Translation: CASSLAREAFF. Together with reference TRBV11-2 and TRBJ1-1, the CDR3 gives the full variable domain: EAGVAQSPRYKIIEKRQSVAFWCNPISGHATLYWYQQILGQGPKLLIQFQNNGVVDDSQLPKDRFSAERLKGVDSTLKIQPAKLEDSAVYLCASSLAREAFFGQGTRLTVV.

CDR3 nucleotide sequence: TGTGCCAGCAGTGACCAACCTCCCGGGAACTACGAGCAGTACGTC. Its protein product is CASSDQPPGNYEQYV. The chain couples TRBV6-4 to TRBJ2-7; the D gene is possibly TRBD2 (5 bases). Germline V gene sequence: CDR1 MRHNA, CDR2 SNTAGT. This CDR3 comprises 15 residues. Trimming stripped 2 bases from V and 3 bases from J, with 14 bases between.

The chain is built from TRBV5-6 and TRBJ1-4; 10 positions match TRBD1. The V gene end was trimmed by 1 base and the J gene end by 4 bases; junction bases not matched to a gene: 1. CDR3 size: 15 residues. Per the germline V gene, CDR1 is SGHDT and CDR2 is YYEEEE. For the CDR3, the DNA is TGTGCCAGCAGCTTGCGGACAGGGGGTAATGAAAAACTGTTTTTT. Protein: CASSLRTGGNEKLFF.

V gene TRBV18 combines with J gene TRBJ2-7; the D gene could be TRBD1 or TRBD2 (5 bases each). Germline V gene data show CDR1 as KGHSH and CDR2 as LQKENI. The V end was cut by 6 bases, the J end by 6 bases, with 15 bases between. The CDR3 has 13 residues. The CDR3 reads CASSPRGAGEQYV. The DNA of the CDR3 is TGTGCCAGCTCGCCTCGTGGGGCGGGCGAGCAGTACGTC.

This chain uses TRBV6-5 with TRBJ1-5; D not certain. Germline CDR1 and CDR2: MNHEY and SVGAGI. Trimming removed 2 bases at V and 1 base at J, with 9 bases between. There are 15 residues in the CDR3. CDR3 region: CASSYSSASNQPQHF. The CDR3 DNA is TGTGCCAGCAGTTACAGCAGCGCCAGCAATCAGCCCCAGCATTTT.

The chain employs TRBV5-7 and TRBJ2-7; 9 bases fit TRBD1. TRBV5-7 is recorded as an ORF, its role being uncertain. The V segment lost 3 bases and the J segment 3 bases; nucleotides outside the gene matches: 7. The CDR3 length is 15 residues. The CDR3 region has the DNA TGTGCCAGCAGCTCTAGGACAGGGGACAACTACGAGCAGTACTTC. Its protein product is CASSSRTGDNYEQYF.

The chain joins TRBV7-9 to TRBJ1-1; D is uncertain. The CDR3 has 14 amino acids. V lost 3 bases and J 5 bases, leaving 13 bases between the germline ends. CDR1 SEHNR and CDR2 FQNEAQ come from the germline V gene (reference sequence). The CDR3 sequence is CASSLIHLGTEAFF. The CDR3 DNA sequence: TGTGCCAGCAGCTTGATCCACTTGGGGACTGAAGCTTTCTTT.

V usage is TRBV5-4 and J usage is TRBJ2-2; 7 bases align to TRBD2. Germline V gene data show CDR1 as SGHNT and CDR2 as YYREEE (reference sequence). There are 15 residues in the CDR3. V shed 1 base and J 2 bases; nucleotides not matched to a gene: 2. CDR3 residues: CASSLPSGNTGELFF. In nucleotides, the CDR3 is TGTGCCAGCAGCTTGCCTAGCGGAAACACCGGGGAGCTGTTTTTT.

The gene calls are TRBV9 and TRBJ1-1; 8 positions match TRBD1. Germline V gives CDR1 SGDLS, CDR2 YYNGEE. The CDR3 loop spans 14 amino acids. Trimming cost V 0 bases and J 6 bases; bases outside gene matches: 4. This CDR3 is CASSVAGGVAEAFF. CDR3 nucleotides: TGTGCCAGCAGCGTAGCAGGGGGCGTGGCTGAAGCTTTCTTT.

The CDR3 DNA follows: TGTGCCAGCTCAACCGTATCCGGGACGGAAGCCATCCAGTACTTC. This gives the protein CASSTVSGTEAIQYF. The chain combines TRBV18 with TRBJ2-7; D is tentatively TRBD1 or TRBD2 (5 bases each). V was cut by 5 bases and J by 10 bases, with 24 bases left in between. The germline V gene encodes CDR1 KGHSH and CDR2 LQKENI. This CDR3 is built from 15 residues.

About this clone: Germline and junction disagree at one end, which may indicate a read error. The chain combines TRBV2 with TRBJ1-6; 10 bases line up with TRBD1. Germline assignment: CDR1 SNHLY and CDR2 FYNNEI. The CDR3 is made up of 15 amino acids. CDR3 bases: TGTGCCAGCAGCGAAGGAGGGACAGGGGACTCACCCCTCCACTTT. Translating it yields CASSEGGTGDSPLHF.

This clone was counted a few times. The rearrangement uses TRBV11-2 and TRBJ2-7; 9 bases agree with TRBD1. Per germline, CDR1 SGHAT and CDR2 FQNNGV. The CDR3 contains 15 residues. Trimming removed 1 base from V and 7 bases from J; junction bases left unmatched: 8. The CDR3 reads CASSLGGQGREEQYF. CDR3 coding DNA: TGTGCCAGCAGCTTAGGGGGACAGGGCCGGGAGGAGCAGTACTTC.

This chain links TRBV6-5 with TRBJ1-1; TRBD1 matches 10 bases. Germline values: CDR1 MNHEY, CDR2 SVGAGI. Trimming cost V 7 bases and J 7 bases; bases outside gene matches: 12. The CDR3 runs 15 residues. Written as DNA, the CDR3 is TGTGCCAGCACAAACCGGGACAGGGGCTTTAGTGAAGCTTTCTTT. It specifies CASTNRDRGFSEAFF.

The CDR3: CASSEGQGLGEQYF. DNA for the CDR3: TGTGCCAGCAGTGAGGGACAGGGCCTCGGGGAGCAGTACTTC. The chain has TRBV2 and TRBJ2-7, with 9 bases lining up with TRBD1. V lost 3 bases, J lost 7 bases, and 7 bases stayed unmatched. CDR1 is SNHLY and CDR2 is FYNNEI in the germline V gene. This CDR3 contains 14 residues.

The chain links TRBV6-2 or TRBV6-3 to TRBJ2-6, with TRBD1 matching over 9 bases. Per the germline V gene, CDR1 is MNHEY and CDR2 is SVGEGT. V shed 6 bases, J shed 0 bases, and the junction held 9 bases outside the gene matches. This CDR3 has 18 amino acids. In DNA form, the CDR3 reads TGTGCCAGCAGCGACCGGACAGGGGCCTTCTCTGGGGCCAACGTCCTGACTTTC. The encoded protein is CASSDRTGAFSGANVLTF.

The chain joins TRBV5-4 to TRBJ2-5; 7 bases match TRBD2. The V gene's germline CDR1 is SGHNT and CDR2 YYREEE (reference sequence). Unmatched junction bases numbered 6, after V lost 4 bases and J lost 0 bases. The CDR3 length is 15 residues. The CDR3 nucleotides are TGTGCCAGCAGCCCGAGCGGGGTGTACCAAGAGACCCAGTACTTC. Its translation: CASSPSGVYQETQYF.

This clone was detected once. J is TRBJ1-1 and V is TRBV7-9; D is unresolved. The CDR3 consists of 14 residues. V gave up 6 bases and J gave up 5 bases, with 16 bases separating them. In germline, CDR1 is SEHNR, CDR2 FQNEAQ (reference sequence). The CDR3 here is CASSPMMSKTEAFF. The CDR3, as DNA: TGTGCCAGCAGTCCAATGATGAGCAAAACTGAAGCTTTCTTT.

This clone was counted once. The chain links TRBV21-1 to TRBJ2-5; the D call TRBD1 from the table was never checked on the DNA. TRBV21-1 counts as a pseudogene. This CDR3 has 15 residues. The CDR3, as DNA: TGTGCCAGCAGCCCCGGGACAGTTTCACGAGAGACCCAGTACTTC. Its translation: CASSPGTVSRETQYF.

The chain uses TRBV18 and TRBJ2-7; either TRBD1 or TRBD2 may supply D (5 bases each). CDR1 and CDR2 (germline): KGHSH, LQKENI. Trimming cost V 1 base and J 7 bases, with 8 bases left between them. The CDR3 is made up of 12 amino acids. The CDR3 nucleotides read TGTGCCAGCTCACCACGGGGGTCGGAGCAGTACTTC. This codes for CASSPRGSEQYF.